These 23 T cell receptor beta chains came from one sample sequenced in a study of blood T cell repertoires in COVID-19 (dated by TCRdb to 2018 to 2021). The library was produced with the immunoSEQ multiplex PCR assay. TCRdb carries this immuneACCESS record with in-frame sequences only. Its versions omit some clonotypes, under half of them owing to an unresolved V gene in the studies checked, with the rest unexplained. Counted in this sample were roughly 250,000 clones; around four fifths of them appeared once. The ten largest clones represent roughly an eighth of the sample. Input material: peripheral blood. The receptors originated from a woman between 55 and 75 years old with active or convalescent COVID-19.

The count of this clone is one. The J gene is TRBJ2-1, the V gene TRBV6-5; no definite D call. Trimming left V 1 base short and J 10 bases short, with 5 bases between. The length of the CDR3 is 11 residues. Germline V CDR1 and CDR2: MNHEY, SVGAGI. The DNA of the CDR3 is TGTGCCAGCAGTTACTTTGGCGAGCAGTTCTTC. This sequence encodes CASSYFGEQFF.

The chain couples TRBV7-2 to TRBJ1-1; 8 bases map to TRBD1. V trimming: 2 bases; J trimming: 5 bases; junction bases outside the gene matches: 13. There are 17 residues in the CDR3. Per germline, CDR1 SGHTA and CDR2 FQGNSA. For the CDR3, the DNA is TGTGCCAGCAGCTTATTCGTCTGGGGCAGGGGGCAGACTGAAGCTTTCTTT. Encoded protein: CASSLFVWGRGQTEAFF.

The chain carries TRBV25-1 and TRBJ1-1, with TRBD1 as a possible D gene (6 bases). CDR3 length equals 14 residues. CDR1 and CDR2 (germline): MGHDK, SYGVNS. Trimming left V 6 bases short and J 0 bases short, with 11 bases between. The CDR3 sequence: CASRDGQLNTEAFF. In DNA, the CDR3 is TGTGCCAGCAGAGATGGACAGTTGAACACTGAAGCTTTCTTT.

This chain connects TRBV3-1 (or the pseudogene TRBV3-2) to TRBJ2-1; TRBD2 matches 7 bases. The V and J ends lost 2 bases and 6 bases, in that order; junction bases with no gene match: 4. Germline CDR1 reads LGHDT; CDR2 reads YNNKEL (reference sequence). The CDR3 runs to 14 residues. CDR3: CASSQYGTTNEQFF. The CDR3 nucleotides read TGTGCCAGCAGCCAATATGGGACTACCAATGAGCAGTTCTTC.

The chain carries TRBV12-5 and TRBJ2-2; 10 bases fit TRBD2. The germline V gene encodes CDR1 LGHNT and CDR2 FRNRAP. V dropped 2 bases and J dropped 2; count of bases not matched to a gene: 2. This CDR3 contains 16 residues. CDR3 region: CASGLWTSGNTGELFF. CDR3 DNA sequence: TGTGCTAGTGGTTTGTGGACTAGCGGTAACACCGGGGAGCTGTTTTTT.

The gene calls are TRBV11-2 and TRBJ2-1, with 8 bases matching TRBD2. V lost 6 bases, J lost 9 bases, and 7 bases stayed unmatched. The CDR3 runs 13 residues. Germline CDR1 and CDR2: SGHAT and FQNNGV. CDR3 nucleotide sequence: TGTGCCAGCAGAACTATAGCGGGGAGTGAGCAGTTCTTC. Its protein product is CASRTIAGSEQFF.

The chain uses TRBV7-9 and TRBJ1-1; 10 bases fit TRBD1. Germline values: CDR1 SEHNR, CDR2 FQNEAQ (reference sequence). J lost 0 bases, V lost 5 bases, and 3 bases had no gene match. The CDR3 contains 15 residues. The CDR3 spells CASSDGTGVNTEAFF. The CDR3 DNA sequence: TGTGCCAGCAGCGACGGGACAGGGGTGAACACTGAAGCTTTCTTT.

The chain uses TRBV10-3 and TRBJ2-1; 8 bases fit TRBD2. The trim removed 2 bases at V and 5 bases at J, leaving 5 bases unmatched. Germline loops: CDR1 ENHRY, CDR2 SYGVKD. This CDR3 has 15 residues. This CDR3 is CAISERAGGDNEQFF. The CDR3 DNA reads TGTGCCATCAGTGAGAGGGCCGGGGGGGACAATGAGCAGTTCTTC.

The CDR3 loop reads CASSQDWGGWDSPLHF. The CDR3, as DNA: TGTGCCAGCAGCCAAGATTGGGGGGGATGGGATTCACCCCTCCACTTT. The genes are TRBV3-1 (or the pseudogene TRBV3-2) and TRBJ1-6; weak D call: TRBD1 (5 bases). Germline CDR1 reads LGHDT; CDR2 reads YNNKEL (reference sequence). The ends were cut back, 0 bases at V and 8 bases at J, with 14 bases in the middle. The CDR3 is 16 residues long.

The chain is built from TRBV7-2 and TRBJ1-2; 7 bases are shared with TRBD1. This CDR3 is built from 15 residues. Germline lookup yields CDR1 SGHTA and CDR2 FQGNSA. J gave up 4 bases and V 0 bases, and 5 bases lay outside the gene matches. CDR3 protein: CASSLAGGPGYGYTF. The CDR3 nucleotides are TGTGCCAGCAGCTTAGCAGGGGGCCCTGGCTATGGCTACACCTTC.

V and J are TRBV3-1 (or the pseudogene TRBV3-2) and TRBJ1-3, with D hard to call. CDR1 is LGHDT, CDR2 YNNKEL, per germline (reference sequence). The ends were cut back, 4 bases at V and 0 bases at J, with 10 bases in the middle. The length of the CDR3 is 15 residues. The CDR3 bases are TGTGCCAGCAGCCTAAAAACGGTCTCTGGAAACACCATATATTTT. Its protein product is CASSLKTVSGNTIYF.

The chain has TRBV6-1 and TRBJ1-5; 8 bases line up with TRBD1. Germline lookup yields CDR1 MNHNS and CDR2 SASEGT. V lost 2 bases to trimming and J lost 5 bases; unmatched junction nucleotides: 5. This CDR3 has 15 amino acids. The CDR3 protein is CASSEPGTGDQPQHF. The CDR3 bases are TGTGCCAGCAGTGAACCCGGGACAGGAGATCAGCCCCAGCATTTT.

This clone was seen just once. The V gene is TRBV27, the J gene TRBJ1-5; D might be TRBD1 (5 bases). The germline V gene has CDR1 MNHEY and CDR2 SMNVEV (reference sequence). CDR3 size: 17 residues. The germline V and J ends were trimmed by 4 bases and 7 bases, with 23 bases remaining between them. CDR3 DNA: TGTGCCAGCAGTTCAGGGCCTCGTACGGGCCTAAGACAGCCCCAGCATTTT. It encodes CASSSGPRTGLRQPQHF.

The chain links TRBV6-1 to TRBJ2-7; D may be TRBD2 (6 bases). CDR3 length equals 13 residues. Germline V gene sequence: CDR1 MNHNS, CDR2 SASEGT. V was shortened by 1 base and J by 7 bases, with 11 bases between the two germline ends. The CDR3: CASSEVLGREQYF. In nucleotides, the CDR3 is TGTGCCAGCAGTGAAGTGTTGGGGAGGGAGCAGTACTTC.

This clone showed up just once. The rearrangement joins TRBV3-1 (or the pseudogene TRBV3-2) to TRBJ2-3, with D unresolved. The CDR3 is 16 residues long. Germline V gene data show CDR1 as LGHDT and CDR2 as YNNKEL (reference sequence). V lost 0 bases, J lost 8 bases, and 18 bases lay in between. In nucleotides, the CDR3 is TGTGCCAGCAGCCAAGATTTGACTTGGAGTCTGGTTACGCAGTATTTT. Protein: CASSQDLTWSLVTQYF.

Notes on this clone: Other nucleotide sequences from this sample produce the same CDR3. J is TRBJ1-1 and V is TRBV18; no clear D gene. This CDR3 has 13 amino acids. Germline-derived CDR1 and CDR2 are KGHSH and LQKENI. Trimming shortened V by 3 bases and J by 1 base, and 6 bases separated the two germline ends. CDR3 loop: CASSPRGNTEAFF. In DNA, the CDR3 is TGTGCCAGCTCACCCCGGGGGAACACTGAAGCTTTCTTT.

The V call is TRBV6-5, the J call TRBJ2-7, with TRBD2 matching 7 bases. V lost 8 bases and J lost 1; bases outside the gene matches: 8. The CDR3 length is 14 residues. CDR1 and CDR2 from the germline V gene are MNHEY and SVGAGI. CDR3 region: CASGPRTSSYEQYF. CDR3 nucleotide sequence: TGTGCCAGCGGCCCACGGACTAGTTCCTACGAGCAGTACTTC.

The V gene is TRBV12-5, the J gene TRBJ2-1; D is ambiguous. From germline, CDR1 is LGHNT and CDR2 FRNRAP. This CDR3 is 13 amino acids long. Trimming removed 7 bases from V and 0 bases from J, with 7 bases in between. CDR3 amino acids: CASALSSYNEQFF. The CDR3 DNA follows: TGTGCTAGTGCCCTGAGCTCCTACAATGAGCAGTTCTTC.

The rearrangement links TRBV19 to TRBJ2-1; 7 bases are a match to TRBD1. The CDR3 loop spans 13 amino acids. Trimming cost V 6 bases and J 7 bases; bases outside gene matches: 6. Germline CDR1 reads LNHDA; CDR2 reads SQIVND (reference sequence). The DNA for the CDR3 is TGTGCCAGTAGAGGGGGCACTGGAAATGAGCAGTTCTTC. Its translation: CASRGGTGNEQFF.

The rearrangement uses TRBV9 and TRBJ1-5; 7 bases agree with TRBD1. The germline V gene encodes CDR1 SGDLS and CDR2 YYNGEE. V lost 4 bases to trimming and J lost 1 base; unmatched junction nucleotides: 8. This CDR3 has 16 amino acids. CDR3 sequence reads: CASSLTGDPSNQPQHF. The DNA for the CDR3 is TGTGCCAGCAGCCTTACAGGGGACCCAAGCAATCAGCCCCAGCATTTT.

J is TRBJ2-2 and V is TRBV7-8, with a weak D call TRBD1 (5 bases). This CDR3 is built from 15 residues. V dropped 5 bases and J dropped 6 bases, with 16 bases sitting between them. The germline V gene has CDR1 SGHVS and CDR2 FQNEAQ. In nucleotides, the CDR3 is TGTGCCAGCAGCCTCGACAGTGCCTACGCCGGGGAGCTGTTTTTT. Residues: CASSLDSAYAGELFF.

The chain employs TRBV2 and TRBJ2-3; 9 bases fit TRBD2. Losses at the gene ends were 6 bases for V and 6 bases for J; bases not matched to a gene: 7. This CDR3 spans 14 amino acids. Per germline, CDR1 SNHLY and CDR2 FYNNEI. The CDR3 DNA sequence: TGTGCCAGCAGCCATGGACTAGCGACCGATACGCAGTATTTT. Translation gives CASSHGLATDTQYF.

The rearrangement uses TRBV6-2 or TRBV6-3 and TRBJ1-2; no definite D call. Trimming removed 2 bases at V and 5 bases at J, with 9 bases between. The CDR3 is 13 residues long. CDR1 and CDR2 (germline): MNHEY, SVGEGT. CDR3: CASSYPYPYGYTF. The CDR3 DNA reads TGTGCCAGCAGTTACCCGTATCCGTATGGCTACACCTTC.